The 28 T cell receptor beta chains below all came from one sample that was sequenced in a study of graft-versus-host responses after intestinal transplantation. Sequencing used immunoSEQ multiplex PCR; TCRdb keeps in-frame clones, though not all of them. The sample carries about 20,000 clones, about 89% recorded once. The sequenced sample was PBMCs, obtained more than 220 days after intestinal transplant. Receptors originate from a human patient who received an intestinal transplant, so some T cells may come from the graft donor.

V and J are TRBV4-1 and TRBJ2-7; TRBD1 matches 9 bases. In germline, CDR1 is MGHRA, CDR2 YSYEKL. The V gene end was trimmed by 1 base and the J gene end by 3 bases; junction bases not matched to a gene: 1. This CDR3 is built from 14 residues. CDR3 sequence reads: CASSQGTGDYEQYF. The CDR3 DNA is TGCGCCAGCAGCCAAGGGACAGGGGACTACGAGCAGTACTTC.

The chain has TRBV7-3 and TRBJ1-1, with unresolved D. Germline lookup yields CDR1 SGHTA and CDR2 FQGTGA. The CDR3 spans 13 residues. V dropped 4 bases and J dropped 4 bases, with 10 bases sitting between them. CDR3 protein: CASSSGLGTEAFF. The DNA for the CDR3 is TGTGCCAGCAGCTCCGGGTTAGGCACTGAAGCTTTCTTT. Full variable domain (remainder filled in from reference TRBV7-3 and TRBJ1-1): GAGVSQTPSNKVTEKGKYVELRCDPISGHTALYWYRQSLGQGPEFLIYFQGTGAADDSGLPNDRFFAVRPEGSVSTLKIQRTERGDSAVYLCASSSGLGTEAFFGQGTRLTVV.

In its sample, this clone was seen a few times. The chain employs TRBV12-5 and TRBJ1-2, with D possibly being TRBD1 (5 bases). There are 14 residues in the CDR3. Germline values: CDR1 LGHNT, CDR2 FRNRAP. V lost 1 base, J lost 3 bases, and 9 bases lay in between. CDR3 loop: CASGLDRSYYGYTF. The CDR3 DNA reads TGTGCTAGTGGTTTGGACAGGTCGTACTATGGCTACACCTTC.

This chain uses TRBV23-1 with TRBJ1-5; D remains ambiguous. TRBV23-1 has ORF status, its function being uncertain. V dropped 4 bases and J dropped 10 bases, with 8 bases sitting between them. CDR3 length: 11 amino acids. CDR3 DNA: TGCGCCAGCAGTCGCGTAAGTCCCCAGCATTTT. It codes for CASSRVSPQHF.

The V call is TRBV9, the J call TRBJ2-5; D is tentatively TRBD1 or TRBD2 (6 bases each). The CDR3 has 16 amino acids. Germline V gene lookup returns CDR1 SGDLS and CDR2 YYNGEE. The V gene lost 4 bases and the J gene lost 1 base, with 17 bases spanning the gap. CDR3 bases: TGTGCCAGCAGCCTCCCTGGGGGGCCAACCCAAGAGACCCAGTACTTC. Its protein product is CASSLPGGPTQETQYF.

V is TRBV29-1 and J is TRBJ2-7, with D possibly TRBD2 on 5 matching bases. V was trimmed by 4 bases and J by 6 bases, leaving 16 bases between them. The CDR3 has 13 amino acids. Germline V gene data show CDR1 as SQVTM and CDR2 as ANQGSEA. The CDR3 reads CSVVSSVVGEQYF. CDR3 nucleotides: TGCAGCGTTGTAAGTAGCGTGGTTGGCGAGCAGTACTTC.

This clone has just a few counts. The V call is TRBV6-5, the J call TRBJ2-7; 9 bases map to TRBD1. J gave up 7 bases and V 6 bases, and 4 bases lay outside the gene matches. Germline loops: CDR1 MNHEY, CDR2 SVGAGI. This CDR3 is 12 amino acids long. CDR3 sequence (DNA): TGTGCCAGCAGGGACAGGGGACGGGAGCAGTACTTC. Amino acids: CASRDRGREQYF.

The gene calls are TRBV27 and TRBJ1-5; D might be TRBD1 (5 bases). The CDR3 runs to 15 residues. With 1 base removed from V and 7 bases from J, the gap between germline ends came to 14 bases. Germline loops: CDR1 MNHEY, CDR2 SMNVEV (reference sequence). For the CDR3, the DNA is TGTGCCAGCAGTTTATTCGCCAGGACACAACAGCCCCAGCATTTT. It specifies CASSLFARTQQPQHF.

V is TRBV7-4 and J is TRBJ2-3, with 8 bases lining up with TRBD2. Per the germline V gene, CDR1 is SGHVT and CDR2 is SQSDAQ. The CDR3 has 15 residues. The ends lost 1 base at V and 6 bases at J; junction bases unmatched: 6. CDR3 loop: CASSLDRGGPDTQYF. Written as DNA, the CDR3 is TGTGCCAGCAGCTTAGATCGGGGGGGGCCCGATACGCAGTATTTT.

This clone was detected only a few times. CDR3 in amino acids: CASSWDSYNEQFF. The CDR3 DNA follows: TGTGCCAGCAGCTGGGACTCCTACAATGAGCAGTTCTTC. The V and J genes are TRBV7-3 and TRBJ2-1; D ambiguous. With 4 bases removed from V and 0 bases from J, the gap between germline ends came to 4 bases. CDR3 length: 13 residues. Germline CDR1 and CDR2: SGHTA and FQGTGA. Using reference TRBV7-3 and TRBJ2-1 for the parts outside the CDR3, the full variable domain is GAGVSQTPSNKVTEKGKYVELRCDPISGHTALYWYRQSLGQGPEFLIYFQGTGAADDSGLPNDRFFAVRPEGSVSTLKIQRTERGDSAVYLCASSWDSYNEQFFGPGTRLTVL.

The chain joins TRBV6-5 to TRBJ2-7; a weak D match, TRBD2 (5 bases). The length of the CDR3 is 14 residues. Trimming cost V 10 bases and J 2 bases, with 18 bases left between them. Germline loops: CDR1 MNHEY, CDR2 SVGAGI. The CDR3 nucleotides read TGTGCCAACTCGAACCCTGTAGCGCCCTACGAGCAGTACTTC. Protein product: CANSNPVAPYEQYF.

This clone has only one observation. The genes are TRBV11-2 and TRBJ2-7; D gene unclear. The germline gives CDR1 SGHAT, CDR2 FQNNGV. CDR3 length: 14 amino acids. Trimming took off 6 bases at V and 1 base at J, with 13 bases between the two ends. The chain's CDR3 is CASRDPTVSYEQYF. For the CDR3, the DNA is TGTGCCAGCAGGGACCCTACAGTTTCCTACGAGCAGTACTTC.

DNA of the CDR3: TGTGCCAGCTCACCACTAGGACAGGGACACTCTGGAAACACCATATATTTT. Its translation: CASSPLGQGHSGNTIYF. The gene calls are TRBV18 and TRBJ1-3, with TRBD1 matching 8 bases. The CDR3 totals 17 residues. J was trimmed by 0 bases and V by 1 base; bases with no gene match: 5. Germline CDR1 and CDR2: KGHSH and LQKENI. The full variable domain, in which reference TRBV18 and TRBJ1-3 provide the parts outside the CDR3, is NAGVMQNPRHLVRRRGQEARLRCSPMKGHSHVYWYRQLPEEGLKFMVYLQKENIIDESGMPKERFSAEFPKEGPSILRIQQVVRGDSAAYFCASSPLGQGHSGNTIYFGEGSWLTVV.

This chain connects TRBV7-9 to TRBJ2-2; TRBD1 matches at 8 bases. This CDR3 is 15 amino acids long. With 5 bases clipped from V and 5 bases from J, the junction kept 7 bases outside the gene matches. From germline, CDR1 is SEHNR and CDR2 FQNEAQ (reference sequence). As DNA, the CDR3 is TGTGCCAGCAGCCCACAGGGGGAAGTAACCGGGGAGCTGTTTTTT. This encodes CASSPQGEVTGELFF.

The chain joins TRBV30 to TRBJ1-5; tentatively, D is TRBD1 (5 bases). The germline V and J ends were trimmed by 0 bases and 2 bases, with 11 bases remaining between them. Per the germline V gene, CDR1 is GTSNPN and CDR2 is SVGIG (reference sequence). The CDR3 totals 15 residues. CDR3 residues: CAWSVGTTGNQPQHF. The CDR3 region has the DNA TGTGCCTGGAGTGTAGGAACGACAGGCAATCAGCCCCAGCATTTT.

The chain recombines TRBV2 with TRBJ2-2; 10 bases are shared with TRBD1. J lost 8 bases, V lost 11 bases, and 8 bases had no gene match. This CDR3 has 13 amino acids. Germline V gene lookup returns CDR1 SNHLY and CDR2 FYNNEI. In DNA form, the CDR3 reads TGTGCCGCAAGGGGACAGGGGACGGGGGAGCTGTTTTTT. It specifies CAARGQGTGELFF.

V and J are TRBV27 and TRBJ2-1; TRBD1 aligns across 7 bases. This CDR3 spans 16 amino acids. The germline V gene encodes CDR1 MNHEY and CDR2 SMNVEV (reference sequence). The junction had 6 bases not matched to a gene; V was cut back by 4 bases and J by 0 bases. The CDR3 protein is CASSSPRDSSYNEQFF. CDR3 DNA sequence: TGTGCCAGCAGTTCCCCCCGGGACAGCTCCTACAATGAGCAGTTCTTC.

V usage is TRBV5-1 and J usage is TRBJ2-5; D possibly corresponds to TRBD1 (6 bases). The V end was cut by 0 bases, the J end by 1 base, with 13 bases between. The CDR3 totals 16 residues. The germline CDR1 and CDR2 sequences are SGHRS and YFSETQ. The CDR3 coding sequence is TGCGCCAGCAGCTTGGCCATTTCAGGGGCCCAAGAGACCCAGTACTTC. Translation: CASSLAISGAQETQYF.

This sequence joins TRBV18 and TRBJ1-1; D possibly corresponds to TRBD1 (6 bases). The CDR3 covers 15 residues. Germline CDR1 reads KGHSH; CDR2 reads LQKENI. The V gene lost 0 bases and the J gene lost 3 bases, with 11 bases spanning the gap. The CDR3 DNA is TGTGCCAGCTCACCACCCGGGAGACAGGACACTGAAGCTTTCTTT. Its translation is CASSPPGRQDTEAFF.

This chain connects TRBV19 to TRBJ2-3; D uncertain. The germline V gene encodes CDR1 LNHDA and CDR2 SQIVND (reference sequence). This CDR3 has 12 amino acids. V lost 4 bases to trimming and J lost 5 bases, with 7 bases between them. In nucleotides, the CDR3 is TGTGCCAGTAGTAACCGACTAGATACGCAGTATTTT. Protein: CASSNRLDTQYF.

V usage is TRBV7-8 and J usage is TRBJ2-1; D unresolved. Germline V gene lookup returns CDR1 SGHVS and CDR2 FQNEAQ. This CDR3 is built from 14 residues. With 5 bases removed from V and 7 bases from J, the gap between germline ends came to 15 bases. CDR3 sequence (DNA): TGTGCCAGCAGCCGACTCGAAACCATAAATGAGCAGTTCTTC. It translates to CASSRLETINEQFF.

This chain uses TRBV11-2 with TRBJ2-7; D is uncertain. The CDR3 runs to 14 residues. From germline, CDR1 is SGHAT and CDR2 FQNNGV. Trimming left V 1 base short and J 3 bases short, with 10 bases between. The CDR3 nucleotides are TGTGCCAGCAGCTTAGGCCACTCCGGCTACGAGCAGTACTTC. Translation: CASSLGHSGYEQYF.

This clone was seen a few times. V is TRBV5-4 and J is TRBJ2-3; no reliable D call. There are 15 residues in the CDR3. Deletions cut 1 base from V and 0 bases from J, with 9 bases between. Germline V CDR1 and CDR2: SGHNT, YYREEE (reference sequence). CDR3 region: CASSLTAASTDTQYF. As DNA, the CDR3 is TGTGCCAGCAGCTTGACGGCGGCTAGCACAGATACGCAGTATTTT.

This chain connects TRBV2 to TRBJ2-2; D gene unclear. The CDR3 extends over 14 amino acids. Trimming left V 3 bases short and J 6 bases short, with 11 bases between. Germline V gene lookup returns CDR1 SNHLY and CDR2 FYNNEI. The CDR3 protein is CASSDETKPGELFF. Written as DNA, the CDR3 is TGTGCCAGCAGTGACGAGACCAAGCCCGGGGAGCTGTTTTTT. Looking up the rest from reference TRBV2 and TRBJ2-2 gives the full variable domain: EPEVTQTPSHQVTQMGQEVILRCVPISNHLYFYWYRQILGQKVEFLVSFYNNEISEKSEIFDDQFSVERPDGSNFTLKIRSTKLEDSAMYFCASSDETKPGELFFGEGSRLTVL.

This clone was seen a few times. The CDR3 DNA is TGTGCCAGTAGTATCGAGCCTCAAGTGGATGAAGCTTTCTTT. It codes for CASSIEPQVDEAFF. The genes are TRBV19 and TRBJ1-1; D gene ambiguous. Trimming cost V 3 bases and J 7 bases, with 15 bases left between them. Germline V gene lookup returns CDR1 LNHDA and CDR2 SQIVND (reference sequence). CDR3 length equals 14 residues.

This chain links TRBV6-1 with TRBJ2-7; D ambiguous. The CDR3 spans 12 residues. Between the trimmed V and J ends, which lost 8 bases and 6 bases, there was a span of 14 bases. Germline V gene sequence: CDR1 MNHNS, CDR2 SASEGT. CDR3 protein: CASANPRPEQYF. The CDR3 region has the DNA TGTGCCAGCGCTAACCCCCGCCCCGAGCAGTACTTC.

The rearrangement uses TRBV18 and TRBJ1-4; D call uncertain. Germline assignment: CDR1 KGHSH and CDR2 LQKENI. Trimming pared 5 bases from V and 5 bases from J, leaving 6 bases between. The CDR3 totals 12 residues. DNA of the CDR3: TGTGCCAGCTCAAACCGAAATGAAAAACTGTTTTTT. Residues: CASSNRNEKLFF.

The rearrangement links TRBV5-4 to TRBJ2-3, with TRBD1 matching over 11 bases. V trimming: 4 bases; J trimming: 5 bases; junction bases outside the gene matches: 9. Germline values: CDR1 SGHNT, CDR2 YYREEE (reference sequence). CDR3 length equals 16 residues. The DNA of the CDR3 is TGTGCCAGCAGCGGACTGGACAGGGGGCGGAAAGATACGCAGTATTTT. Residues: CASSGLDRGRKDTQYF.